Listed below are T cell receptor beta chains from one sample, sequenced in a study of PD-L1 blockade in urothelial cancer. The method was immunoSEQ multiplex PCR; TCRdb's version includes in-frame clones alone and lacks a portion of them. The table shows 85,000 to 95,000 clones, with roughly 90% occurring only once. The material was PBMCs, obtained around atezolizumab (anti-PD-L1) treatment. These receptors came from a woman aged 80 or older with urothelial cancer. Each CDR3 is given with its conserved first and last residue. Each record gives: J gene, clone size, D gene, V gene, CDR3 protein, CDR3 DNA. The D gene is left open where the match is weak. Clone size, where shown, is once, few, many, or a class for clones that have expanded.

>TRBJ1-2|-|-|TRBV6-5
CASSYDTNYGYTF
TGTGCCAGCAGTTACGACACAAACTATGGCTACACCTTC
>TRBJ1-2|-|TRBD1|TRBV6-1
CASRGGTGHYGYTF
TGTGCCAGCAGAGGCGGGACAGGCCACTATGGCTACACCTTC
>TRBJ2-5|-|-|TRBV18
CASSSEETQYF
TGTGCCAGCTCATCGGAAGAGACCCAGTACTTC
>TRBJ2-2|once|TRBD2|TRBV30
CASIAGANTGELFF
TGTGCCTCGATAGCGGGGGCGAACACCGGGGAGCTGTTTTTT
>TRBJ2-3|-|-|TRBV27
CASSLRRPLAASGTDTQYF
TGTGCCAGCAGTTTGCGCAGGCCGCTGGCAGCTAGCGGCACAGATACGCAGTATTTT
>TRBJ1-4|-|-|TRBV5-1
CASSQQGFREKLFF
TGCGCCAGCAGTCAACAGGGATTTAGAGAAAAACTGTTTTTT
>TRBJ1-2|-|-|TRBV19
CASRVQGNFYGYTF
TGTGCCAGCAGGGTACAGGGCAACTTCTATGGCTACACCTTC
>TRBJ2-3|-|TRBD2|TRBV9
CASSVATRWSSGRGADTQYF
TGTGCCAGCAGCGTAGCTACGAGGTGGTCTAGCGGGAGAGGAGCAGATACGCAGTATTTT
>TRBJ1-2|-|TRBD1|TRBV9
CASSPRQGAAGYTF
TGTGCCAGCAGCCCACGACAGGGGGCGGCTGGCTACACCTTC
>TRBJ1-1|-|-|TRBV11-2
CASSSYTEAFF
TGTGCCAGCAGTTCATACACTGAAGCTTTCTTT
>TRBJ2-1|-|TRBD2|TRBV19
CASSQRLAGNNEQFF
TGTGCCAGTAGCCAACGACTAGCGGGTAATAATGAGCAGTTCTTC
>TRBJ2-3|-|TRBD1|TRBV2
CASSTGGPTQYF
TGTGCCAGCAGTACAGGGGGCCCTACGCAGTATTTT
>TRBJ1-2|once|TRBD1|TRBV5-6
CASSRSTGSYGYTF
TGTGCCAGCAGCCGATCGACAGGGAGCTATGGCTACACCTTC
>TRBJ2-1|few|TRBD1|TRBV7-3
CASSLGTVSYNEQFF
TGTGCCAGCAGCTTGGGGACAGTCTCCTACAATGAGCAGTTCTTC
>TRBJ2-3|-|TRBD2|TRBV7-3
CASSPSSGGTSRNTQYF
TGTGCCAGCAGCCCCTCTAGCGGGGGGACCAGCAGGAATACGCAGTATTTT
>TRBJ2-3|-|-|TRBV5-5
CASSFQAPYSTDTQYF
TGTGCCAGCAGCTTCCAGGCTCCTTATAGCACAGATACGCAGTATTTT
>TRBJ2-3|once|-|TRBV19
CASSPSQLSTDTQYF
TGTGCCAGTAGTCCTAGCCAGCTTAGCACAGATACGCAGTATTTT
>TRBJ1-1|-|-|TRBV5-4
CASTTGGLTEAFF
TGTGCCAGCACCACTGGAGGGCTCACTGAAGCTTTCTTT